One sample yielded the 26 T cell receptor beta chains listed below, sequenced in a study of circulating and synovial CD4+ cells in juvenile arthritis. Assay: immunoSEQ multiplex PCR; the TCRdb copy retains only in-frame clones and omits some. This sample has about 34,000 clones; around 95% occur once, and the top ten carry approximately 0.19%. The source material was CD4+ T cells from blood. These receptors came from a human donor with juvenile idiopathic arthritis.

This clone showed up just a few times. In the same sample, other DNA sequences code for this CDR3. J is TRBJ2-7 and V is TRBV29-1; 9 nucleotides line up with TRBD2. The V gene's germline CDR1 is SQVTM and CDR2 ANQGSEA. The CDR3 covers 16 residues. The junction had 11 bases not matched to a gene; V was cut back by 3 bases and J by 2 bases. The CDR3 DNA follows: TGCAGCGTTGAGCCTGAGAAAGCGGGGGGAACCTACGAGCAGTACTTC. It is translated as CSVEPEKAGGTYEQYF.

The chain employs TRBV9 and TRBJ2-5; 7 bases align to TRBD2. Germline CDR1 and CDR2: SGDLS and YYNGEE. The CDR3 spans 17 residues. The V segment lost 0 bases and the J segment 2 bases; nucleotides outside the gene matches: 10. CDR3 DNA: TGTGCCAGCAGCGTAGCTACCGGGGGGAGCGGACAAGAGACCCAGTACTTC. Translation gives CASSVATGGSGQETQYF.

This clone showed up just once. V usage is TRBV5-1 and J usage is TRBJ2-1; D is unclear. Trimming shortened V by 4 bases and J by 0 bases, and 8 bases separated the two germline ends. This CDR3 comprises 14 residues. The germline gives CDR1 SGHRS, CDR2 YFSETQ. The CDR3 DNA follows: TGCGCCAGCAGCCCTTCGAGCTCCTACAATGAGCAGTTCTTC. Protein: CASSPSSSYNEQFF.

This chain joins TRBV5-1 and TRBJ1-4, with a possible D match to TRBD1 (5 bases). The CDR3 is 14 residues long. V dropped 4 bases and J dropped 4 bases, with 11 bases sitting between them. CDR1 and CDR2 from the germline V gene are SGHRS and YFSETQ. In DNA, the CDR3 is TGCGCCAGCAGCCGCGGCAGGGATAATGAAAAACTGTTTTTT. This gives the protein CASSRGRDNEKLFF.

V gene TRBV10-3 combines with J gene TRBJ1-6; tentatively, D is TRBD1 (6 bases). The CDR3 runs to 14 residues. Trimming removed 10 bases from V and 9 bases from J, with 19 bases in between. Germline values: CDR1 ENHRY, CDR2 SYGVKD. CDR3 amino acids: CANQQGRPSSPLHF. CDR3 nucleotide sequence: TGTGCCAACCAACAGGGACGTCCCTCTTCACCCCTCCACTTT.

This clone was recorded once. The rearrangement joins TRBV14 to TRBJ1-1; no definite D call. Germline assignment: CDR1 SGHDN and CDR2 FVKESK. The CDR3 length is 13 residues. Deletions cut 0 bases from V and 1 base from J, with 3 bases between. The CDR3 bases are TGTGCCAGCAGCCAAGACAGGAACACTGAAGCTTTCTTT. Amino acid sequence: CASSQDRNTEAFF. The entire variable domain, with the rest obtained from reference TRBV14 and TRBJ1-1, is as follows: EAGVTQFPSHSVIEKGQTVTLRCDPISGHDNLYWYRRVMGKEIKFLLHFVKESKQDESGMPNNRFLAERTGGTYSTLKVQPAELEDSGVYFCASSQDRNTEAFFGQGTRLTVV.

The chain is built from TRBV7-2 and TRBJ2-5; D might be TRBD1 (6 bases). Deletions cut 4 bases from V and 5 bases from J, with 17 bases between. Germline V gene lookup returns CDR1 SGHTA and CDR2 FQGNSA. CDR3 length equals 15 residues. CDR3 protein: CASSWGTLAWETQYF. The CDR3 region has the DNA TGTGCCAGCAGCTGGGGGACACTCGCATGGGAGACCCAGTACTTC.

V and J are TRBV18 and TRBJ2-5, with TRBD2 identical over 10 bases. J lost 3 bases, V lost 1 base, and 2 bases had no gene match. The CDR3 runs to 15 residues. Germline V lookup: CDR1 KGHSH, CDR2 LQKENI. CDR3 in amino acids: CASSPLAGGKETQYF. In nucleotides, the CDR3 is TGTGCCAGCTCACCACTAGCGGGGGGCAAAGAGACCCAGTACTTC. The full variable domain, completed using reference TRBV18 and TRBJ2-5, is NAGVMQNPRHLVRRRGQEARLRCSPMKGHSHVYWYRQLPEEGLKFMVYLQKENIIDESGMPKERFSAEFPKEGPSILRIQQVVRGDSAAYFCASSPLAGGKETQYFGPGTRLLVL.

CDR3 amino acids: CASSQDRGSLREKLFF. CDR3 coding DNA: TGTGCCAGTAGCCAAGACAGGGGTAGTCTCCGTGAAAAACTGTTTTTT. This sequence joins TRBV19 and TRBJ1-4; 8 bases are shared with TRBD1. The CDR3 consists of 16 residues. The germline gives CDR1 LNHDA, CDR2 SQIVND (reference sequence). V was pared by 6 bases and J by 7 bases, with 13 bases of the junction left unmatched.

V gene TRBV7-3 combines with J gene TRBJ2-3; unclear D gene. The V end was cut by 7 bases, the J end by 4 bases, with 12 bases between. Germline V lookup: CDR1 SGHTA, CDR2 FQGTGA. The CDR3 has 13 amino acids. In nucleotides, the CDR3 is TGTGCCAGCAAAAATCAGCGCGCAGATACGCAGTATTTT. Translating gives CASKNQRADTQYF.

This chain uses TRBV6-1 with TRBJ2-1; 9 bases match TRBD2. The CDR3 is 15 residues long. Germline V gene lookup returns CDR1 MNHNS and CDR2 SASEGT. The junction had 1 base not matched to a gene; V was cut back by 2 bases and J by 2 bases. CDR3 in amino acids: CASSEPSGTYNEQFF. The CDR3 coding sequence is TGTGCCAGCAGTGAACCTAGCGGGACCTACAATGAGCAGTTCTTC.

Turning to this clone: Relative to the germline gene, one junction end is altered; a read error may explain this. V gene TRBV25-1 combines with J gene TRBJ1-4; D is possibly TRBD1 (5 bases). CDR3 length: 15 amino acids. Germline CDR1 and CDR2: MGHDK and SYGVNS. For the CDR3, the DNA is TGTGCCGGCAGTGAATGGACACTGACTAATGAAAAACTGTTTTTT. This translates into CAGSEWTLTNEKLFF.

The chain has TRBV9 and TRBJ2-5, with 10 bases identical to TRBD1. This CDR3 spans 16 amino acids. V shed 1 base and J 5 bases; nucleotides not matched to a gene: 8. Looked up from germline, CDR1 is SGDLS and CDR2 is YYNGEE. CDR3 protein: CASSVSGQGTRETQYF. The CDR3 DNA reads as TGTGCCAGCAGCGTATCGGGACAGGGGACCAGGGAGACCCAGTACTTC.

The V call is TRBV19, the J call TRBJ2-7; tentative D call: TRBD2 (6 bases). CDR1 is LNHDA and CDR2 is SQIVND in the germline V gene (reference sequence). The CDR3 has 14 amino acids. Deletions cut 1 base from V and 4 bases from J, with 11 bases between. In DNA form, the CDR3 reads TGTGCCAGTAGTATAGTTACGGGAGAGTACGAGCAGTACTTC. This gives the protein CASSIVTGEYEQYF.

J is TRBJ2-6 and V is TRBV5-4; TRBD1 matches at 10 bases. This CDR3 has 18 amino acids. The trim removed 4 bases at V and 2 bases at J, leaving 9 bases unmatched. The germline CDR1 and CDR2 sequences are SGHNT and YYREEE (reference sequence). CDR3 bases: TGTGCCAGCAGCAACGACAGGGGGCTTTGGACTGGGGCCAACGTCCTGACTTTC. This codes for CASSNDRGLWTGANVLTF.

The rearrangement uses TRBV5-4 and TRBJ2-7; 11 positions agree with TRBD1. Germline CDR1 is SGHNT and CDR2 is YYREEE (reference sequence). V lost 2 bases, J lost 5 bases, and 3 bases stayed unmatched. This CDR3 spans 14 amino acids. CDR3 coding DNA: TGTGCCAGCAGCTTACGGACAGGGGGCCACGAGCAGTACTTC. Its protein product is CASSLRTGGHEQYF. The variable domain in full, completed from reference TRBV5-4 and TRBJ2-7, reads ETGVTQSPTHLIKTRGQQVTLRCSSQSGHNTVSWYQQALGQGPQFIFQYYREEENGRGNFPPRFSGLQFPNYSSELNVNALELDDSALYLCASSLRTGGHEQYFGPGTRLTVT.

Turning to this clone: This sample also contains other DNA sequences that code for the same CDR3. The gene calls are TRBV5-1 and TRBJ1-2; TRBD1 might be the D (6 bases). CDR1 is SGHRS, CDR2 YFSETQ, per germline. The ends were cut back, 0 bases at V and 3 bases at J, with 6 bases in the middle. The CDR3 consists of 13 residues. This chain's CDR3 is CASSLAGDYGYTF. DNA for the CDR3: TGCGCCAGCAGCTTGGCAGGGGACTATGGCTACACCTTC.

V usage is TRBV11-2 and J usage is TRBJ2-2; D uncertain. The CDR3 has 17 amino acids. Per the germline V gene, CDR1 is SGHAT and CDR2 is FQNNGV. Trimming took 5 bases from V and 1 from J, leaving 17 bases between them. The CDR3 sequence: CASSLISPLRNTGELFF. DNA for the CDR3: TGTGCCAGCAGCCTCATTAGTCCCCTACGGAACACCGGGGAGCTGTTTTTT.

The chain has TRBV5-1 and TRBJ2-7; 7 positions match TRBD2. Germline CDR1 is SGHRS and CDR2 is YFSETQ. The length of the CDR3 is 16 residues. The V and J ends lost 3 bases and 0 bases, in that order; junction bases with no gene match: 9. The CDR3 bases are TGCGCCAGCAGCTCCACTTGGGGGAGGGGCTCCTACGAGCAGTACTTC. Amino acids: CASSSTWGRGSYEQYF.

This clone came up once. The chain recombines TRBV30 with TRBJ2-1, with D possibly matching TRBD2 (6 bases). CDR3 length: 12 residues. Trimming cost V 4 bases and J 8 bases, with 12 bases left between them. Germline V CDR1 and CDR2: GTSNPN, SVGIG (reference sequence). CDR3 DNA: TGTGCCTGGAAGGGTAGCGGCCATGAGCAGTTCTTC. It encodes CAWKGSGHEQFF.

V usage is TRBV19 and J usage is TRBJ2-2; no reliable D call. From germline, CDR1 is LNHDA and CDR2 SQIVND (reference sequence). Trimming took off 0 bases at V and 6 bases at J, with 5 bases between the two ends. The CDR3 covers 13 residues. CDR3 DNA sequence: TGTGCCAGTAGTATAGATCGCGCCGGGGAGCTGTTTTTT. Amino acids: CASSIDRAGELFF. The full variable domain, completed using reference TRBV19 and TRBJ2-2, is DGGITQSPKYLFRKEGQNVTLSCEQNLNHDAMYWYRQDPGQGLRLIYYSQIVNDFQKGDIAEGYSVSREKKESFPLTVTSAQKNPTAFYLCASSIDRAGELFFGEGSRLTVL.

The CDR3 reads CAWGSGLGETQYF. In DNA, the CDR3 is TGTGCCTGGGGGAGCGGTTTAGGGGAGACCCAGTACTTC. The chain employs TRBV30 and TRBJ2-5, with a weak D call TRBD2 (5 bases). V dropped 5 bases and J dropped 5 bases, with 15 bases sitting between them. This CDR3 region has 13 residues. Germline CDR1 GTSNPN, CDR2 SVGIG (reference sequence).

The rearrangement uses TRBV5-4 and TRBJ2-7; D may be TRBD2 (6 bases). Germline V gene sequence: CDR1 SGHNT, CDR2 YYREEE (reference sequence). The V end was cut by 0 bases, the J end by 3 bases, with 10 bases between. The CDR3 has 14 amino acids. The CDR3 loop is CASSLGRDGYEQYF. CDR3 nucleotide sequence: TGTGCCAGCAGCTTGGGGAGGGACGGCTACGAGCAGTACTTC.

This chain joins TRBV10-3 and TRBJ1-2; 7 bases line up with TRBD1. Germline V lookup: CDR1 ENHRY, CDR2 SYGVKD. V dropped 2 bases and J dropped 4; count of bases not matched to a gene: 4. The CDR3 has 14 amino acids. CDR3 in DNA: TGTGCCATCAGTGAGCCAGGGGGTGGCTATGGCTACACCTTC. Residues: CAISEPGGGYGYTF.

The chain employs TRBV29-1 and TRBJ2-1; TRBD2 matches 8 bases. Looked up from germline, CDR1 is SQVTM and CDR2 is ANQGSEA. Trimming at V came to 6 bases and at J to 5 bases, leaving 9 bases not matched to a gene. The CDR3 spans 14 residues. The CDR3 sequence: CSVLPGLVNNEQFF. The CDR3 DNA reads TGCAGCGTGCTCCCGGGACTAGTCAACAATGAGCAGTTCTTC.

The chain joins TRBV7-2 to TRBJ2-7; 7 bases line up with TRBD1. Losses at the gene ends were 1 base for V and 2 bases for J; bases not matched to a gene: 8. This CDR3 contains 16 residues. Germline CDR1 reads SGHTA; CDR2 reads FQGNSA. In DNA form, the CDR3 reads TGTGCCAGCAGCTTAGGCACCCCGCAGGGGGCCTACGAGCAGTACTTC. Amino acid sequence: CASSLGTPQGAYEQYF.